These T cell receptor beta chains were read from a single sample in a study of blood T cell repertoires in COVID-19. Sequencing was performed with immunoSEQ multiplex PCR; in TCRdb, only in-frame clones are kept and a portion is missing. The sample consists of roughly 390,000 clones, around 85% of them appearing once. Specimen: peripheral blood. The receptors were sampled from a woman between 18 and 30 years old with acute or convalescent COVID-19. Both conserved end residues are trimmed from each CDR3. Fields, in order: V gene, D gene, J gene, CDR3 protein. D genes are given only for firm matches.

>TRBV19|TRBD1|TRBJ1-5
ASSTGTGGLSNQPQH
>TRBV5-8|TRBD1|TRBJ1-5
ASSLDRGWGNQPQH
>TRBV5-6|.|TRBJ1-5
ASSLGPDQPQH
>TRBV12-3/TRBV12-4|.|TRBJ2-1
ASRPSGDNEQF
>TRBV9|.|TRBJ1-2
ASSAPTVHGYT
>TRBV24-1|TRBD1|TRBJ2-2
ATSDGDRGSGELF
>TRBV2|TRBD1|TRBJ1-1
ASNGQGITEAF
>TRBV6-5|.|TRBJ2-7
ASSFSRQTEQY
>TRBV19|TRBD1|TRBJ1-1
ASSLPGTGDTEAF
>TRBV2|.|TRBJ1-1
ASLLAETEAF
>TRBV19|.|TRBJ1-2
ASSILGATGYT
>TRBV7-9|.|TRBJ1-5
ASSTDRSSNQPQH
>TRBV11-2|TRBD1|TRBJ1-4
ASSLDPTGEENEKLF
>TRBV3-1/TRBV3-2|TRBD2|TRBJ2-2
ASSPQGLAENTGELF
>TRBV5-5|.|TRBJ2-5
ASSFDISGETQY
>TRBV19|TRBD1|TRBJ2-7
ASFAGQGPYEQY
>TRBV6-5|TRBD1|TRBJ1-5
ASSFGQGHQPQH
>TRBV6-5|TRBD1|TRBJ2-7
ASSEGQGGDEQY
>TRBV29-1|TRBD1|TRBJ1-2
SVEDLGQEANYGYT
>TRBV7-3|TRBD1|TRBJ2-5
ASSRGPQETQY
>TRBV6-5|.|TRBJ2-7
ASSYGLDSYEQY
>TRBV5-3|TRBD1|TRBJ2-7
ARSSRRGQGLTSYEQY
>TRBV5-1|.|TRBJ2-5
ASSPGPTKQQETQY
>TRBV5-6|.|TRBJ2-2
ASSLTAGELF
>TRBV5-4|.|TRBJ2-2
ASSLILTGELF
>TRBV4-1|TRBD1|TRBJ1-2
ASSQLGTGGGYT
>TRBV3-1/TRBV3-2|TRBD1|TRBJ2-2
AVSQGASTGELF
>TRBV10-2|.|TRBJ1-6
ASGVQEMNSPLH
>TRBV3-1/TRBV3-2|.|TRBJ1-2
ASSQDVGTGEGYT
>TRBV7-9|.|TRBJ2-1
ASSNRDSEQF
>TRBV14|TRBD1|TRBJ1-1
ASSLLGQLNTEAF
>TRBV6-5|.|TRBJ1-3
ASGEAAGNTIY
>TRBV2|TRBD1|TRBJ1-1
ASSETGLEAF
>TRBV4-2|TRBD2|TRBJ2-7
ASSHRPASGIYEQY
>TRBV29-1|TRBD1|TRBJ1-2
TTEGTGGDGYT
>TRBV5-1|.|TRBJ2-7
ASSLDSSSYEQY
>TRBV29-1|TRBD1|TRBJ2-7
SVEGKGQVYEQY
>TRBV28|.|TRBJ1-4
ATTATGGLNEKLF
>TRBV28|.|TRBJ2-7
ASSFPDSPYEQY
>TRBV6-1|.|TRBJ1-5
ASSEVGGADQPQH
>TRBV7-9|TRBD1|TRBJ2-7
ASSHGQGRAYEQY
>TRBV6-5|.|TRBJ1-2
ASSPTYGGRDGYT
>TRBV2|.|TRBJ2-5
ASRRDLGTQY
>TRBV5-5|TRBD1|TRBJ1-1
ASRPGTDLGAF
>TRBV5-5|.|TRBJ1-1
ASSQGGNTEAF
>TRBV27|.|TRBJ1-1
ASSLSLSRVGLNTEAF
>TRBV18|.|TRBJ1-1
ASSPMDIQNTEAF
>TRBV28|.|TRBJ2-5
ASNSGFWQETQY
>TRBV19|TRBD1|TRBJ2-7
ASSETGFSSYEQY
>TRBV4-2|.|TRBJ1-2
ASSQEGGEGYT
>TRBV30|.|TRBJ1-1
AWSENRPWEAF
>TRBV27|TRBD1|TRBJ1-6
ASSLSTGGVFSPLH
>TRBV9|.|TRBJ1-4
ASSAGLQTTNEKLF
>TRBV28|.|TRBJ1-3
ASSLYSSGNTIY
>TRBV18|TRBD1|TRBJ2-7
ASSTGTVYEQY
>TRBV5-1|.|TRBJ1-1
ASSFVDTLNTEAF
>TRBV10-3|.|TRBJ1-2
AISEYRDYGYT
>TRBV9|TRBD2|TRBJ2-3
ASSPGTSGTDTQY
>TRBV6-1|.|TRBJ1-6
ASSEAVNSPLH